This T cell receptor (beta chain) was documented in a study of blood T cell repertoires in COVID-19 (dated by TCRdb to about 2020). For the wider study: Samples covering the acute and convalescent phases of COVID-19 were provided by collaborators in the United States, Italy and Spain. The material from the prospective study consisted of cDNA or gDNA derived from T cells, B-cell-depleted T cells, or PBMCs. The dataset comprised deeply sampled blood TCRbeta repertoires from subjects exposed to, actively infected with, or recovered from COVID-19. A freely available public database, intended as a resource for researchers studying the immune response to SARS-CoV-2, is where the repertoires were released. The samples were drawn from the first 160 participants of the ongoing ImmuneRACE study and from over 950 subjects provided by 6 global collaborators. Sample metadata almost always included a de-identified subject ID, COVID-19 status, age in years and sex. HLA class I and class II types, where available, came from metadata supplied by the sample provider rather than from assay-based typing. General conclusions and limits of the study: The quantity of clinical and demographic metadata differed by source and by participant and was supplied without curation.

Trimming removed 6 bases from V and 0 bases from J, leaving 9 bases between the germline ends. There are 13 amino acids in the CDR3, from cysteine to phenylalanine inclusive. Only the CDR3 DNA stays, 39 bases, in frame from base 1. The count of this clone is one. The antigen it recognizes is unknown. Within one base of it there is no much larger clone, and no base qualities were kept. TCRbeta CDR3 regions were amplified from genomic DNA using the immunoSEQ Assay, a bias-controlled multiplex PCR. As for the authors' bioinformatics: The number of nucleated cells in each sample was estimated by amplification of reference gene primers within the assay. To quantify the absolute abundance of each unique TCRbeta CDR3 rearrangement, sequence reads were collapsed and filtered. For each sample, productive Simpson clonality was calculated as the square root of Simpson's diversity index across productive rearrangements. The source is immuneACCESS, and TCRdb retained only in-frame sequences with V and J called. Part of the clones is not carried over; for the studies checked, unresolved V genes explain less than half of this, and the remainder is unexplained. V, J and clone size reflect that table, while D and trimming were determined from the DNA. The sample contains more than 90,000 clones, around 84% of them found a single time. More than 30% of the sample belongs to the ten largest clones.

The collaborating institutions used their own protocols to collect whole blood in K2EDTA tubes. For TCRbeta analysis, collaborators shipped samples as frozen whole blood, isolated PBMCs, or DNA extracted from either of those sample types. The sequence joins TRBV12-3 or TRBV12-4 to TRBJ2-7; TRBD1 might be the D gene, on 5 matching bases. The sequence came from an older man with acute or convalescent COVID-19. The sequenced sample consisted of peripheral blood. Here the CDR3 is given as CASSRQSSYEQYF. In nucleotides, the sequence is TGTGCCAGCAGCAGACAGAGCTCCTACGAGCAGTACTTC.